The sequence of this T cell receptor (beta chain) was determined in a study of Ad26.COV2.S vaccination and SARS-CoV-2 variants. Study summary: The vaccine Ad26.COV2.S was put into the muscle once, or twice with 56 days between. Study-level points and caveats: Once vaccination had occurred, spike-specific CD8+ and CD4+ T cell responses reportedly showed substantial breadth. People who got the vaccine had more spike-specific TCR breadth than people who got placebo.

Germline CDR1 reads LNHNV; CDR2 reads YYDKDF (reference sequence). The ends were cut back, 4 bases at V and 2 bases at J, with 11 bases in the middle. This CDR3 contains 14 residues. Sequencing used immunoSEQ multiplex PCR; TCRdb keeps in-frame clones, though not all of them. The sample records roughly 300,000 clones, approximately 90% being singletons. As concerns this clone: Its antigen is currently unknown.

As to treatment: 19 received Ad26.COV2.S at low or high dose, single or two shots; roughly 5 received placebo; per-sample allocation not given. All samples were drawn on day 63, counting from the first vaccine or placebo injection. The chain links TRBV15 to TRBJ2-5; TRBD2 might be the D (6 bases). Sample: peripheral blood, taken in a trial of Ad26.COV2.S vaccine versus placebo. The receptor comes from a person between 18 and 59 years old who received the Ad26.COV2.S COVID-19 vaccine or a placebo. CDR3: CATSNRGRQETQYF. DNA for the CDR3: TGTGCCACCAGCAACCGGGGGAGGCAAGAGACCCAGTACTTC.